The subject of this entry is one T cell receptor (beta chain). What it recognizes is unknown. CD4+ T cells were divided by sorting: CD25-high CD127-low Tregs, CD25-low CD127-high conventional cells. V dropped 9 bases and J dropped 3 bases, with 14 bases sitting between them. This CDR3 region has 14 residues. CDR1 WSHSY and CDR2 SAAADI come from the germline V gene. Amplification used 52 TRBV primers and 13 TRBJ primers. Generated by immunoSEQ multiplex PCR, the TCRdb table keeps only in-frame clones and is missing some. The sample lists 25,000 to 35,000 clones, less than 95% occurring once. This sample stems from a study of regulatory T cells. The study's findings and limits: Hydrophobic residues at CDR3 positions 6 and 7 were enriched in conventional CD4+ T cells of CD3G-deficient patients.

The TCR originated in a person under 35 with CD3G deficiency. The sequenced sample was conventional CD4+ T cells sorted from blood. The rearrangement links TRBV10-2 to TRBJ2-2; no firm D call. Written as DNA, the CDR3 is TGCGCCAGTGCCACGCTGGGCGACACCGGGGAGCTGTTTTTT. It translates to CASATLGDTGELFF.